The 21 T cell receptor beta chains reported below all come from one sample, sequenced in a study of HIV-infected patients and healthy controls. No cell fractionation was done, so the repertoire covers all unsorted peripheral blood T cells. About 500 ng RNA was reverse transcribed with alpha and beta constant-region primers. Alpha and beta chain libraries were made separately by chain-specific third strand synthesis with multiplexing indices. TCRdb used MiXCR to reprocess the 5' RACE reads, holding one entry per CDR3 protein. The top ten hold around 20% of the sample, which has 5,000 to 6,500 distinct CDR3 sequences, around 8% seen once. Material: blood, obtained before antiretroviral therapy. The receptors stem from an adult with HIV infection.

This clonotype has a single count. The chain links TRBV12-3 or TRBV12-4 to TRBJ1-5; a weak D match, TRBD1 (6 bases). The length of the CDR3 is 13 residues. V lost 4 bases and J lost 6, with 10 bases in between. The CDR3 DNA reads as TGTGCCAGCAGTTCGATGGGGGCTCAGCCCCAGCATTTT. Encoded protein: CASSSMGAQPQHF.

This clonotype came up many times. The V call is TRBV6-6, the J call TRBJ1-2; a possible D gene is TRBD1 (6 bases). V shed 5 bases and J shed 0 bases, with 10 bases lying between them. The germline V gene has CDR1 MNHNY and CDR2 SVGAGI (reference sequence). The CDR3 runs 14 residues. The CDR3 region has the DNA TGTGCCAGCAGTCAGGGGACTGCTAACTATGGCTACACCTTC. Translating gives CASSQGTANYGYTF.

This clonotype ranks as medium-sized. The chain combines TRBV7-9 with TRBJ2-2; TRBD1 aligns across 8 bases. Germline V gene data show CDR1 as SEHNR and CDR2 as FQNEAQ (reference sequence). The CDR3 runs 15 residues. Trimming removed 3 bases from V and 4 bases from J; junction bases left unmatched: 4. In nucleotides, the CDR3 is TGTGCCAGCAGCTTCCAGGGGGCAATCACCGGGGAGCTGTTTTTT. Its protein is CASSFQGAITGELFF.

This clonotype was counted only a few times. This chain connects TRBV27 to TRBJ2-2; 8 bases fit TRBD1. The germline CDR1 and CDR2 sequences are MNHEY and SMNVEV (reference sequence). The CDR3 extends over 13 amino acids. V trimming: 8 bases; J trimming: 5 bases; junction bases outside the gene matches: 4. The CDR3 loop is CASLQGATGELFF. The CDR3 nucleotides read TGTGCCAGCTTGCAGGGGGCGACCGGGGAGCTGTTTTTT.

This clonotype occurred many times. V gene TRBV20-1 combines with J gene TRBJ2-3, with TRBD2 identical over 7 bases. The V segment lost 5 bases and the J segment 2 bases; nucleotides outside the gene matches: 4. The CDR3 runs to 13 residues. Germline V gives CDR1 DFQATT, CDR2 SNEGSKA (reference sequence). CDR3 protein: CSALAVNTDTQYF. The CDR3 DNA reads TGCAGTGCTCTAGCGGTCAACACAGATACGCAGTATTTT.

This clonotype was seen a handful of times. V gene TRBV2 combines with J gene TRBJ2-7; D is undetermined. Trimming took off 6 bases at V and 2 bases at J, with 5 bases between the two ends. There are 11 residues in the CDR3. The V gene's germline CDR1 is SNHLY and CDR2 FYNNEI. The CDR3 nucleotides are TGTGCCAGCAGATCAACCTACGAGCAGTACTTC. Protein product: CASRSTYEQYF.

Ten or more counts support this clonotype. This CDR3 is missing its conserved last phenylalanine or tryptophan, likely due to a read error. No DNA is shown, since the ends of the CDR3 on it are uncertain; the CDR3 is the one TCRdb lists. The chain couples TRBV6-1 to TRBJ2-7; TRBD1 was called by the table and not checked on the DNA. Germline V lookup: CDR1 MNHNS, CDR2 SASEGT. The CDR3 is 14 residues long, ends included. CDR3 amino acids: CASSHQPTRDGGLI.

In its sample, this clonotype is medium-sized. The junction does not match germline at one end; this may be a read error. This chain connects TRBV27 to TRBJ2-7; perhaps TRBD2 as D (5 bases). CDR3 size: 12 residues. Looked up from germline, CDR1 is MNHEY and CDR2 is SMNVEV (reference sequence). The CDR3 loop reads CASSPRGVAPHF. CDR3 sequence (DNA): TGTGCCAGCAGTCCCCGTGGGGTAGCGCCTCACTTC.

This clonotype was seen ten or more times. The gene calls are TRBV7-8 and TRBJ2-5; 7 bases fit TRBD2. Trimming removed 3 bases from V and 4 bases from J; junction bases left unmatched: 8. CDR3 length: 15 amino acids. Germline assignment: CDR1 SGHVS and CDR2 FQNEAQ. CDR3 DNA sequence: TGTGCCAGCAGCTTTTTAATGCGGGGGATAGAGACCCAGTACTTC. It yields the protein CASSFLMRGIETQYF.

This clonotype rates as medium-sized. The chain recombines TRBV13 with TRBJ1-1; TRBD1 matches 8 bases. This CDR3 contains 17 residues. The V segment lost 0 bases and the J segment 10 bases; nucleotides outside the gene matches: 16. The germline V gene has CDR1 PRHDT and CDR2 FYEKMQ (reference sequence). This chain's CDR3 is CASSLGLLQGATRGAFF. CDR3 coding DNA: TGTGCCAGCAGCTTAGGTCTTCTGCAGGGGGCGACGCGGGGAGCTTTCTTT.

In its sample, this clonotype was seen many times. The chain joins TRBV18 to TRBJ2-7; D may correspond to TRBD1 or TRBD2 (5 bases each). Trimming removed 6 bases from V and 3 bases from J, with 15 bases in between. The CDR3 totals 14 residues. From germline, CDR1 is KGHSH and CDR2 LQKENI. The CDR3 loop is CASSGGQGNYEQYF. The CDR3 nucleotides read TGTGCCAGCTCTGGGGGTCAGGGTAACTACGAGCAGTACTTC.

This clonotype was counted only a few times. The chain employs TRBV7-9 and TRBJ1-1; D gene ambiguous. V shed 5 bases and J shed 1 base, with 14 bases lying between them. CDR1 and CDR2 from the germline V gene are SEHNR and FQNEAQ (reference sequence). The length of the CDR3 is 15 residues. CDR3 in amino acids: CASSPGPRENTEAFF. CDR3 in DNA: TGTGCCAGCAGCCCCGGTCCGAGAGAGAACACTGAAGCTTTCTTT.

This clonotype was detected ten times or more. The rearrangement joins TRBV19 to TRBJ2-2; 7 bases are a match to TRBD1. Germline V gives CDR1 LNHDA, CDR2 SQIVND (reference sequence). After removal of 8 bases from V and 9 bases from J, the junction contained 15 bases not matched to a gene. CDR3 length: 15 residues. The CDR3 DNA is TGTGCCAGTCAGACAACCGGGACAGTAATTCGGGAGCTGTTTTTT. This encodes CASQTTGTVIRELFF.

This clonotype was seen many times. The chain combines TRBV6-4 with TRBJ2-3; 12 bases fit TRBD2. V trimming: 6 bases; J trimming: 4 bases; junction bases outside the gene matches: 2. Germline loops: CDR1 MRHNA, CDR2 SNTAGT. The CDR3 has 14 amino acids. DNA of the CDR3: TGTGCCAGCAGACGACTAGCGGGAGCAGATACGCAGTATTTT. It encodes CASRRLAGADTQYF.

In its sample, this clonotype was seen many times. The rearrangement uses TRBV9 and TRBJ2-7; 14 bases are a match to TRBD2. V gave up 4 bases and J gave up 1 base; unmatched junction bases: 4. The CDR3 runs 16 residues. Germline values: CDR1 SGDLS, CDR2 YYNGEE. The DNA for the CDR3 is TGTGCCAGCAGCCCCCGGACTAGCGGGAGGTCCTACGAGCAGTACTTC. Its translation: CASSPRTSGRSYEQYF.

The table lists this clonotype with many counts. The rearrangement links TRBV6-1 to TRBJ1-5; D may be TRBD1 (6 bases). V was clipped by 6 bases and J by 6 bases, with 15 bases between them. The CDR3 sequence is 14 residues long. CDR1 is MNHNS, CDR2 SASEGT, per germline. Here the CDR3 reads CASRGPQGSQPQHF. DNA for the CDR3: TGTGCCAGCAGGGGGCCTCAGGGGTCTCAGCCCCAGCATTTT.

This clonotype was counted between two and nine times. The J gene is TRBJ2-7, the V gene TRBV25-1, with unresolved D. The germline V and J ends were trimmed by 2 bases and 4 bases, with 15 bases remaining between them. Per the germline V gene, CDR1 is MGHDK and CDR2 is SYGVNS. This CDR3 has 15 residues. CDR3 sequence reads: CASSEPGTMRYEQYF. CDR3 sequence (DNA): TGTGCCAGCAGTGAACCCGGAACCATGAGGTACGAGCAGTACTTC.

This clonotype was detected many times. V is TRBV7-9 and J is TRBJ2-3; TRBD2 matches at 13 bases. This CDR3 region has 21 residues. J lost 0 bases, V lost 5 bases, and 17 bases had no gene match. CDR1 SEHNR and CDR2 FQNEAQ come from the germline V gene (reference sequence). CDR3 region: CASSPPPGLAGALASTDTQYF. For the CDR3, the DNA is TGTGCCAGCAGCCCACCCCCTGGACTAGCGGGAGCCCTAGCAAGCACAGATACGCAGTATTTT.

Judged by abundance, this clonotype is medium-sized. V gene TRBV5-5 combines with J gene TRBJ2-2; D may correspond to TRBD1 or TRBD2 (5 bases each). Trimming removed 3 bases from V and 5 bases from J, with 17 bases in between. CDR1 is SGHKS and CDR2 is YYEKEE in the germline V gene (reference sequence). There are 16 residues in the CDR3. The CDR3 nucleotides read TGTGCCAGCAGCTCCTTCTCCCGGGACCTGACCGGGGAGCTGTTTTTT. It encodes CASSSFSRDLTGELFF.

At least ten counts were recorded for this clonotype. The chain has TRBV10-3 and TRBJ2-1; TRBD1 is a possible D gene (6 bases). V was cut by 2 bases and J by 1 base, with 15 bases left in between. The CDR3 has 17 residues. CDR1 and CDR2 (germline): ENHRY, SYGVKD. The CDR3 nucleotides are TGTGCCATCAGTGAGCCTCCGGCCGGGACATCCTACAATGAGCAGTTCTTC. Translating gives CAISEPPAGTSYNEQFF.

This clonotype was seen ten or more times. The CDR3 coding sequence is TGTGCCAGCAGCCCGGCTAAGAGCTCTGGGGCCAACGTCCTGACTTTC. This gives the protein CASSPAKSSGANVLTF. This chain joins TRBV6-6 and TRBJ2-6, with D unresolved. Germline V gene data show CDR1 as MNHNY and CDR2 as SVGAGI (reference sequence). This CDR3 comprises 16 residues. V shed 6 bases and J shed 0 bases, with 12 bases lying between them.